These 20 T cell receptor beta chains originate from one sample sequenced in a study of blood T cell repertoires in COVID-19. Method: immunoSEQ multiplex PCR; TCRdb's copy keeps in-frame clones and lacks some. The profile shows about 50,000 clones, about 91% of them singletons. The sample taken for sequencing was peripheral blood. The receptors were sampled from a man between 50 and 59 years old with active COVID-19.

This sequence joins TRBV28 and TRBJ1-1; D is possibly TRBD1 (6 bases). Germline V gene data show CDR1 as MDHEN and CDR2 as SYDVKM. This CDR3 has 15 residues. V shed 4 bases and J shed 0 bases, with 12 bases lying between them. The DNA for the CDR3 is TGTGCCAGCAGTTCGCCGCAGGGGTTGAACACTGAAGCTTTCTTT. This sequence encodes CASSSPQGLNTEAFF.

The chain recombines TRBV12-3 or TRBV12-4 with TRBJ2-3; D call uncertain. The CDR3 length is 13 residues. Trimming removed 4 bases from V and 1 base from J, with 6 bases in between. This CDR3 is CASSSLRTDTQYF. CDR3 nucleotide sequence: TGTGCCAGCAGTTCGCTACGCACAGATACGCAGTATTTT.

The CDR3 sequence is CASSLGLAGGRADTQYF. CDR3 DNA: TGTGCCAGCAGCTTGGGGTTAGCGGGGGGGCGAGCTGATACGCAGTATTTT. The chain links TRBV7-2 to TRBJ2-3, with TRBD2 identical over 11 bases. CDR3 size: 17 residues. From germline, CDR1 is SGHTA and CDR2 FQGNSA. Unmatched junction bases numbered 11, after V lost 3 bases and J lost 6 bases.

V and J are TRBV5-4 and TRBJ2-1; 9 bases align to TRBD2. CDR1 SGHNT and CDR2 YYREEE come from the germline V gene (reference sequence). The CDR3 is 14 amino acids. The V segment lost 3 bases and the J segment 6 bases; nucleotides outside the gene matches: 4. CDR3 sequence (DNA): TGTGCCAGCAGCTCCGGACTAGCGATCAATGAGCAGTTCTTC. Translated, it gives CASSSGLAINEQFF. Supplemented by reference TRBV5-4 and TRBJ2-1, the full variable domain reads ETGVTQSPTHLIKTRGQQVTLRCSSQSGHNTVSWYQQALGQGPQFIFQYYREEENGRGNFPPRFSGLQFPNYSSELNVNALELDDSALYLCASSSGLAINEQFFGPGTRLTVL.

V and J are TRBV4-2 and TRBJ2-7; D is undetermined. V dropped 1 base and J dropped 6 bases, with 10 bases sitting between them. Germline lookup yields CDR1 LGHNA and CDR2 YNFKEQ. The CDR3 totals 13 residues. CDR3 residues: CASSQVSGGEQYF. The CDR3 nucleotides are TGTGCCAGCAGCCAAGTCTCTGGCGGCGAGCAGTACTTC.

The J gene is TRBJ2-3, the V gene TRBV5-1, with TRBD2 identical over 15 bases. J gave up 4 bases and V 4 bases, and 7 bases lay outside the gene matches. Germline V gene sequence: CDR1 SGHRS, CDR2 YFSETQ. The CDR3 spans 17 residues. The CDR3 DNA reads TGCGCCAGCAGCGTAAGGACTAGCGGGGGGGAGGCAGATACGCAGTATTTT. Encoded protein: CASSVRTSGGEADTQYF.

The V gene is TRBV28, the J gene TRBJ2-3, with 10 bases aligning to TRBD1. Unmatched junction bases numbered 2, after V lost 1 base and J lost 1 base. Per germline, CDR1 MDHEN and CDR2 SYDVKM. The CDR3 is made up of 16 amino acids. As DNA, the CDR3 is TGTGCCAGCAGTTTATACGGGACAGGGGGCACAGATACGCAGTATTTT. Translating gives CASSLYGTGGTDTQYF. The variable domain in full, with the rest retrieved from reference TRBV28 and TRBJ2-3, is DVKVTQSSRYLVKRTGEKVFLECVQDMDHENMFWYRQDPGLGLRLIYFSYDVKMKEKGDIPEGYSVSREKKERFSLILESASTNQTSMYLCASSLYGTGGTDTQYFGPGTRLTVL.

CDR3 bases: TGTGCCAGCAGTTACTCTAGCCGGGGCGAGCAGTACTTC. Amino acids: CASSYSSRGEQYF. This sequence joins TRBV6-5 and TRBJ2-7, with D tentatively TRBD2 (5 bases). CDR1 and CDR2 from the germline V gene are MNHEY and SVGAGI. CDR3 length: 13 residues. The ends were cut back, 0 bases at V and 6 bases at J, with 9 bases in the middle.

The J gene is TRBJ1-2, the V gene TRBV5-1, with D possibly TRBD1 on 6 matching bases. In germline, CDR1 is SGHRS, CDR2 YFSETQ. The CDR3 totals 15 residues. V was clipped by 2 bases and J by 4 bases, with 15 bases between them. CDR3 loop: CASSFGTTQGYGYTF. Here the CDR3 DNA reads TGCGCCAGCAGCTTCGGGACAACCCAGGGCTATGGCTACACCTTC.

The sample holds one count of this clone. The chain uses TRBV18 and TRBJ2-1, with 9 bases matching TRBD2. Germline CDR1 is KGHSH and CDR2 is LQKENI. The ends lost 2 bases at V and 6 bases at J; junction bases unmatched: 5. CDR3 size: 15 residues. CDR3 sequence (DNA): TGTGCCAGCTCACCAACTAGCGGGTCGGGCAATGAGCAGTTCTTC. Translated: CASSPTSGSGNEQFF.

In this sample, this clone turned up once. In DNA, the CDR3 is TGTGCCAGCAATACCGACAGGGAAAATTCACCCCTCCACTTT. Amino acid sequence: CASNTDRENSPLHF. The chain has TRBV28 and TRBJ1-6; 7 nucleotides agree with TRBD1. CDR1 is MDHEN and CDR2 is SYDVKM in the germline V gene. V was pared by 7 bases and J by 7 bases, with 7 bases of the junction left unmatched. This CDR3 region has 14 residues.

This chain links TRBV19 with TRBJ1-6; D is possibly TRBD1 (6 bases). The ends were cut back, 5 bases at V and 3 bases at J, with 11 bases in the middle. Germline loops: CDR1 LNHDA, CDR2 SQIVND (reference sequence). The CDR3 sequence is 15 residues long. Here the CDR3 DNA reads TGTGCCAGTAGTTCTAGACAGGACTATAATTCACCCCTCCACTTT. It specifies CASSSRQDYNSPLHF.

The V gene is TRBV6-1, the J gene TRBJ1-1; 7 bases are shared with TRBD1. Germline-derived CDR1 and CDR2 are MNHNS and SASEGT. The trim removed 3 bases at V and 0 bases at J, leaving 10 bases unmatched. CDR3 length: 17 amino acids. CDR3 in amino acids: CASSETGRGPVNTEAFF. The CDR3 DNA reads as TGTGCCAGCAGTGAGACCGGAAGGGGGCCGGTGAACACTGAAGCTTTCTTT.

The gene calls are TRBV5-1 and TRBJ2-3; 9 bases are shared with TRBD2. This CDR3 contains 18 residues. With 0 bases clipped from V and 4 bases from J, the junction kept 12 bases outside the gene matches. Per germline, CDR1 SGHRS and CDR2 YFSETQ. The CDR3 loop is CASSLGPAAGGRADTQYF. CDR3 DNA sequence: TGCGCCAGCAGCTTGGGGCCCGCCGCGGGAGGGCGAGCAGATACGCAGTATTTT.

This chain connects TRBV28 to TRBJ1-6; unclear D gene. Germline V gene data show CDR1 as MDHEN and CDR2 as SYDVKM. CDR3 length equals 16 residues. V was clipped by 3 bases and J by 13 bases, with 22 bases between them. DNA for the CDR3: TGTGCCAGCAGTTTCAGGACGGAGGGCTTCTTTCGGCCCCTCCACTTT. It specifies CASSFRTEGFFRPLHF.

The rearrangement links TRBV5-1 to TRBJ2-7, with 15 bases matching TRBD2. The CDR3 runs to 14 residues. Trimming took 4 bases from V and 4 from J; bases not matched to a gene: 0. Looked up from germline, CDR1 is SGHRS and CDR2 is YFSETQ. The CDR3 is CASSGTSGGYEQYF. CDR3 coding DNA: TGCGCCAGCAGCGGGACTAGCGGGGGGTACGAGCAGTACTTC. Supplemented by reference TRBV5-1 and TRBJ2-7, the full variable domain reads KAGVTQTPRYLIKTRGQQVTLSCSPISGHRSVSWYQQTPGQGLQFLFEYFSETQRNKGNFPGRFSGRQFSNSRSEMNVSTLELGDSALYLCASSGTSGGYEQYFGPGTRLTVT.

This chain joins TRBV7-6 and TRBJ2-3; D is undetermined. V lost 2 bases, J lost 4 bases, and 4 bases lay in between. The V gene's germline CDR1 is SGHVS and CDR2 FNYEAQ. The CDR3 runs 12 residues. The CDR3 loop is CASSLYPDTQYF. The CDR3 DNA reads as TGTGCCAGCAGCTTATATCCAGATACGCAGTATTTT.

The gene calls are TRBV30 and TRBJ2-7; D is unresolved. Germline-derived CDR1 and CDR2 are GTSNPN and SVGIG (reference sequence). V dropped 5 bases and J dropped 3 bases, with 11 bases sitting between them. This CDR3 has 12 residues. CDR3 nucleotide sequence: TGTGCCTGGGGTCTTGCAGACTACGAGCAGTACTTC. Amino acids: CAWGLADYEQYF.

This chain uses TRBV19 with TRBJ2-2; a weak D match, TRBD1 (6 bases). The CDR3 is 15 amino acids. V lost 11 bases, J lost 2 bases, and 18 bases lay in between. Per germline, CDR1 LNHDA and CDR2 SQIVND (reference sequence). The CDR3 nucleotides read TGTGCCGGGAGAGAAACAGGGATTAACACCGGGGAGCTGTTTTTT. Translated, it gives CAGRETGINTGELFF.

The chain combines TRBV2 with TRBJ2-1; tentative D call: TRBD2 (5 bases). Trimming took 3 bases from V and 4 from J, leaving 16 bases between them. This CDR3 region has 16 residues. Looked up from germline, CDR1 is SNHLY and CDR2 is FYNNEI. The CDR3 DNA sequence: TGTGCCAGCAGTGAGCCGACTACCGTGCGTTACAATGAGCAGTTCTTC. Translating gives CASSEPTTVRYNEQFF.